Below are 28 T cell receptor beta chains sequenced from a single sample in a study of blood T cell repertoires in COVID-19. Repertoires were generated with immunoSEQ multiplex PCR, while TCRdb's copy carries only in-frame clones and drops some. Among roughly 340,000 clones, around 87% were seen once, and the ten largest hold less than 2.5%. The sequencing sample was made of PBMCs or T cells enriched from blood (not recorded which). The receptors here all came from a man between 40 and 49 years old in a cohort exposed to, infected with or recovered from COVID-19 (not recorded which).

The chain recombines TRBV19 with TRBJ2-3, with 10 bases that match TRBD1. The CDR3 loop spans 16 amino acids. The germline V gene has CDR1 LNHDA and CDR2 SQIVND (reference sequence). V was pared by 3 bases and J by 3 bases, with 6 bases of the junction left unmatched. The CDR3 here is CASSMGQGIRTDTQYF. The CDR3, as DNA: TGTGCCAGTAGTATGGGACAGGGGATACGGACAGATACGCAGTATTTT.

This clone was detected only once. This chain links TRBV19 with TRBJ1-5; D possibly corresponds to TRBD1 (6 bases). The CDR3 totals 13 residues. V lost 6 bases and J lost 7, with 13 bases in between. From germline, CDR1 is LNHDA and CDR2 SQIVND (reference sequence). The CDR3 spells CASRRGGRQPQHF. The CDR3 bases are TGTGCCAGTAGGAGGGGGGGGCGGCAGCCCCAGCATTTT.

This clone was detected only once. This chain links TRBV15 with TRBJ1-2; D is perhaps TRBD1 (6 bases). CDR1 is LNHNV, CDR2 YYDKDF, per germline (reference sequence). The length of the CDR3 is 15 residues. Trimming removed 1 base from V and 4 bases from J, with 13 bases in between. The CDR3 loop is CATSRAGTKAYGYTF. Written as DNA, the CDR3 is TGTGCCACCAGCAGAGCCGGGACAAAAGCCTATGGCTACACCTTC.

This chain links TRBV29-1 with TRBJ1-1; the match to TRBD1 covers 7 bases. CDR1 and CDR2 from the germline V gene are SQVTM and ANQGSEA. The length of the CDR3 is 14 residues. V trimming: 7 bases; J trimming: 8 bases; junction bases outside the gene matches: 16. CDR3 sequence reads: CSAEGQLKPAEAFF. The CDR3 nucleotides are TGCAGCGCTGAGGGACAGTTAAAGCCCGCGGAAGCTTTCTTT. The complete variable domain, with remaining parts taken from reference TRBV29-1 and TRBJ1-1, reads SAVISQKPSRDICQRGTSLTIQCQVDSQVTMMFWYRQQPGQSLTLIATANQGSEATYESGFVIDKFPISRPNLTFSTLTVSNMSPEDSSIYLCSAEGQLKPAEAFFGQGTRLTVV.

The chain joins TRBV2 to TRBJ2-1; perhaps TRBD2 as D (5 bases). With 6 bases removed from V and 7 bases from J, the gap between germline ends came to 16 bases. The CDR3 is 14 residues long. Looked up from germline, CDR1 is SNHLY and CDR2 is FYNNEI. Written as DNA, the CDR3 is TGTGCCAGCAGGAGCCAGCGGCTCGGGAATGAGCAGTTCTTC. Protein product: CASRSQRLGNEQFF.

J is TRBJ2-6 and V is TRBV19; perhaps TRBD1 as D (5 bases). The CDR3 covers 16 residues. V was trimmed by 3 bases and J by 4 bases, leaving 13 bases between them. Germline CDR1 reads LNHDA; CDR2 reads SQIVND (reference sequence). This chain's CDR3 is CASSIRSGYGANVLTF. CDR3 coding DNA: TGTGCCAGTAGTATTCGGTCAGGGTACGGGGCCAACGTCCTGACTTTC. The whole variable domain, remainder taken from reference TRBV19 and TRBJ2-6, is DGGITQSPKYLFRKEGQNVTLSCEQNLNHDAMYWYRQDPGQGLRLIYYSQIVNDFQKGDIAEGYSVSREKKESFPLTVTSAQKNPTAFYLCASSIRSGYGANVLTFGAGSRLTVL.

The chain uses TRBV5-1 and TRBJ2-7; TRBD1 agrees at 10 bases. Trimming removed 4 bases from V and 7 bases from J; junction bases left unmatched: 8. The germline V gene encodes CDR1 SGHRS and CDR2 YFSETQ. The CDR3 has 14 residues. The CDR3 spells CASSPRDRGKEQYF. The CDR3 coding sequence is TGCGCCAGCAGCCCCCGGGACAGGGGAAAAGAGCAGTACTTC.

This rearrangement joins TRBV21-1 to TRBJ1-1; TRBD1 is the table's D call and was not checked against the DNA. TRBV21-1 is a documented pseudogene. The CDR3 has 19 amino acids. CDR3 protein: CASSFSTGAEIWVNTEAFF. In DNA, the CDR3 is TGTGCCAGCAGCTTTTCGACAGGGGCGGAAATATGGGTGAACACTGAAGCTTTCTTT.

This chain links TRBV20-1 with TRBJ1-1; unclear D gene. The V end lost 3 bases, the J end lost 5 bases, and 13 bases lay between the germline ends. The CDR3 totals 13 residues. Per the germline V gene, CDR1 is DFQATT and CDR2 is SNEGSKA (reference sequence). CDR3 sequence: CSASARGGTEAFF. In DNA form, the CDR3 reads TGCAGTGCTAGTGCGAGAGGAGGGACTGAAGCTTTCTTT.

A few counts support this clone. The chain has TRBV10-3 and TRBJ2-1, with D possibly being TRBD2 (5 bases). Germline CDR1 and CDR2: ENHRY and SYGVKD. This CDR3 has 14 residues. Trimming took 3 bases from V and 6 from J, leaving 12 bases between them. The CDR3 loop reads CAISDPGSPNEQFF. The CDR3 region has the DNA TGTGCCATCAGTGATCCGGGAAGCCCCAATGAGCAGTTCTTC.

This clone has just one count. The rearrangement links TRBV27 to TRBJ1-5, with D maybe TRBD1 (6 bases). Per germline, CDR1 MNHEY and CDR2 SMNVEV (reference sequence). There are 13 residues in the CDR3. V lost 6 bases and J 2 bases, leaving 8 bases between the germline ends. CDR3 DNA: TGTGCCAGCAGAAGGACAGGCAATCAGCCCCAGCATTTT. It yields the protein CASRRTGNQPQHF.

The chain uses TRBV28 and TRBJ2-2, with no clear D. Germline CDR1 reads MDHEN; CDR2 reads SYDVKM. Between the trimmed V and J ends, which lost 5 bases and 6 bases, there was a span of 10 bases. The CDR3 runs 13 residues. The CDR3 DNA is TGTGCCAGCAGTACAACCACACCCGGGGAGCTGTTTTTT. Translating gives CASSTTTPGELFF.

The chain links TRBV4-2 to TRBJ2-2; 12 bases fit TRBD2. CDR3 length: 17 residues. Germline trimming cut 1 base from V and 1 base from J; bases unmatched to any gene: 1. Germline V gene lookup returns CDR1 LGHNA and CDR2 YNFKEQ. This CDR3 reads CASSQGTSGVNTGELFF. In nucleotides, the CDR3 is TGTGCCAGCAGCCAAGGGACTAGCGGGGTGAACACCGGGGAGCTGTTTTTT.

V usage is TRBV25-1 and J usage is TRBJ2-7, with 14 bases aligning to TRBD2. Losses at the gene ends were 9 bases for V and 5 bases for J; bases not matched to a gene: 9. The CDR3 has 15 amino acids. CDR1 and CDR2 from the germline V gene are MGHDK and SYGVNS. In DNA form, the CDR3 reads TGTGCCAGTATGGGACTAGCGGGAGTTTCGCACGAGCAGTACTTC. Protein sequence: CASMGLAGVSHEQYF.

In this sample, this clone turned up once. The chain links TRBV5-1 to TRBJ2-3; TRBD2 is a possible D gene (6 bases). V was shortened by 0 bases and J by 4 bases, with 9 bases between the two germline ends. In germline, CDR1 is SGHRS, CDR2 YFSETQ. The CDR3 is 14 amino acids. Written as DNA, the CDR3 is TGCGCCAGCAGCTTGGAGAGGGAGGCAGATACGCAGTATTTT. Translated, it gives CASSLEREADTQYF.

The chain employs TRBV18 and TRBJ1-4; no clear D gene. The V end was cut by 0 bases, the J end by 0 bases, with 14 bases between. Germline values: CDR1 KGHSH, CDR2 LQKENI. CDR3 size: 18 residues. CDR3 DNA: TGTGCCAGCTCACCACCGCTTTCGCCCCGAGCAACTAATGAAAAACTGTTTTTT. Its protein product is CASSPPLSPRATNEKLFF.

CDR3 sequence (DNA): TGTGCCAGTAGAAGACAGACAGGGTTGGATAATTCACCCCTCCACTTT. It encodes CASRRQTGLDNSPLHF. The chain couples TRBV19 to TRBJ1-6, with 7 bases matching TRBD1. Losses at the gene ends were 6 bases for V and 5 bases for J; bases not matched to a gene: 10. Germline CDR1 is LNHDA and CDR2 is SQIVND (reference sequence). The CDR3 covers 16 residues.

This sequence joins TRBV6-1 and TRBJ2-5; 10 bases fit TRBD2. V lost 4 bases and J lost 4; bases outside the gene matches: 12. Germline V CDR1 and CDR2: MNHNS, SASEGT. The length of the CDR3 is 17 residues. The chain's CDR3 is CASSVYASGGGGETQYF. In DNA, the CDR3 is TGTGCCAGCAGTGTTTATGCTAGCGGGGGAGGAGGAGAGACCCAGTACTTC.

The chain couples TRBV23-1 to TRBJ1-5, with a weak D call TRBD1 (5 bases). TRBV23-1 is known as an ORF, though its function is uncertain. The CDR3 spans 18 residues. V was clipped by 4 bases and J by 7 bases, with 26 bases between them. This CDR3 reads CASSRGRGTGLTDQPQHF. The DNA of the CDR3 is TGCGCCAGCAGTCGAGGAAGAGGGACGGGACTAACCGACCAGCCCCAGCATTTT.

V gene TRBV20-1 combines with J gene TRBJ2-1; D is perhaps TRBD2 (5 bases). The CDR3 contains 11 residues. V dropped 0 bases and J dropped 12 bases, with 9 bases sitting between them. Germline V gene sequence: CDR1 DFQATT, CDR2 SNEGSKA (reference sequence). This CDR3 is CSAREAVGQFF. The DNA of the CDR3 is TGCAGTGCTAGAGAAGCGGTAGGGCAGTTCTTC.

The chain uses TRBV4-1 and TRBJ2-7; 7 positions match TRBD1. The CDR3 sequence is 16 residues long. Germline-derived CDR1 and CDR2 are MGHRA and YSYEKL. The V and J ends lost 3 bases and 6 bases, in that order; junction bases with no gene match: 14. The CDR3 spells CASSHYRDRQSGEQYF. CDR3 DNA sequence: TGCGCCAGCAGCCATTACCGGGACAGACAATCCGGCGAGCAGTACTTC.

This clone was found once. The chain links TRBV18 to TRBJ2-5; no reliable D call. This CDR3 contains 15 residues. Germline CDR1 and CDR2: KGHSH and LQKENI. Trimming removed 10 bases at V and 2 bases at J, with 20 bases between. CDR3 in amino acids: CATWRTGSSQETQYF. DNA for the CDR3: TGTGCCACCTGGAGAACTGGCAGTTCACAAGAGACCCAGTACTTC.

This clone occurred a few times. The chain links TRBV29-1 to TRBJ2-3; 13 bases agree with TRBD2. Germline V gene sequence: CDR1 SQVTM, CDR2 ANQGSEA. The CDR3 loop spans 14 amino acids. J was trimmed by 2 bases and V by 8 bases; bases with no gene match: 4. The CDR3 DNA follows: TGCAGCACCGGGACTAGCGGGAACACAGATACGCAGTATTTT. Its translation: CSTGTSGNTDTQYF.

This chain joins TRBV19 and TRBJ1-1; 7 nucleotides match TRBD1. Germline assignment: CDR1 LNHDA and CDR2 SQIVND (reference sequence). CDR3 length: 14 amino acids. The trim removed 4 bases at V and 2 bases at J, leaving 4 bases unmatched. This CDR3 is CASSRDRTNTEAFF. CDR3 bases: TGTGCCAGTAGTAGGGACAGAACCAACACTGAAGCTTTCTTT. Full variable domain (outside the CDR3, taken from reference TRBV19 and TRBJ1-1): DGGITQSPKYLFRKEGQNVTLSCEQNLNHDAMYWYRQDPGQGLRLIYYSQIVNDFQKGDIAEGYSVSREKKESFPLTVTSAQKNPTAFYLCASSRDRTNTEAFFGQGTRLTVV.

This clone has more than one count but fewer than ten. The chain uses TRBV9 and TRBJ2-7; maybe TRBD2 (6 bases). CDR1 and CDR2 from the germline V gene are SGDLS and YYNGEE. With 4 bases removed from V and 10 bases from J, the gap between germline ends came to 27 bases. The CDR3 runs to 16 residues. CDR3 DNA sequence: TGTGCCAGCAGCCCTTATGGGGGGACGGAGACGAAGGTACAGTACTTC. Translating gives CASSPYGGTETKVQYF.

The chain employs TRBV4-1 and TRBJ1-3; no reliable D call. This CDR3 contains 14 residues. The ends were cut back, 4 bases at V and 2 bases at J, with 9 bases in the middle. CDR1 is MGHRA and CDR2 is YSYEKL in the germline V gene. The CDR3 nucleotides are TGCGCCAGCAGCCGAGGAGGGACTGGAAACACCATATATTTT. The encoded protein is CASSRGGTGNTIYF.

The chain recombines TRBV18 with TRBJ1-2, with TRBD1 matching over 9 bases. V was clipped by 1 base and J by 3 bases; unmatched bases: 3. Germline CDR1 KGHSH, CDR2 LQKENI. CDR3 length: 15 residues. The CDR3 bases are TGTGCCAGCTCACCACGGGACAGGGTCGACTATGGCTACACCTTC. This encodes CASSPRDRVDYGYTF.

The J gene is TRBJ2-7, the V gene TRBV5-5, with TRBD2 identical over 9 bases. In germline, CDR1 is SGHKS, CDR2 YYEKEE (reference sequence). The V segment lost 0 bases and the J segment 1 base; nucleotides outside the gene matches: 5. This CDR3 region has 16 residues. In DNA form, the CDR3 reads TGTGCCAGCAGCTTGGAGAGGCGGGAGGGATCCTACGAGCAGTACTTC. This sequence encodes CASSLERREGSYEQYF.